The 26 T cell receptor beta chains in this list originate from one sample, sequenced in a study of T cell responses to AZD1222 COVID-19 vaccine. Profiled with immunoSEQ multiplex PCR; TCRdb holds only in-frame clones, not every one. The table includes 150,000 to 200,000 clones, about 92% detected once. This material consisted of peripheral blood, taken on day 0 of AZD1222 vaccination. The receptor source for this set is an adult in good health.

The genes are TRBV6-5 and TRBJ1-2; D gene unclear. Germline V CDR1 and CDR2: MNHEY, SVGAGI. The CDR3 is 13 amino acids. V shed 7 bases and J shed 4 bases, with 13 bases lying between them. The DNA of the CDR3 is TGTGCCAGCACCAGTAAGGGAGGCTATGGCTACACCTTC. This encodes CASTSKGGYGYTF.

The chain combines TRBV3-1 (or the pseudogene TRBV3-2) with TRBJ1-1, with no clear D. This CDR3 has 14 residues. Germline assignment: CDR1 LGHDT and CDR2 YNNKEL (reference sequence). V was cut by 6 bases and J by 7 bases, with 18 bases left in between. CDR3 amino acids: CASRPDGSYGEAFF. The CDR3 bases are TGTGCCAGCAGACCCGACGGATCCTATGGTGAAGCTTTCTTT.

Only one count was recorded for this clone. The chain couples TRBV9 to TRBJ2-3; 12 nucleotides align to TRBD2. Germline V gives CDR1 SGDLS, CDR2 YYNGEE. Unmatched junction bases numbered 8, after V lost 0 bases and J lost 6 bases. This CDR3 region has 17 residues. The CDR3 DNA sequence: TGTGCCAGCAGCGTAGCCAGGGGACTAGCGGGTTTGGATACGCAGTATTTT. It translates to CASSVARGLAGLDTQYF.

This clone appeared a single time. The junction departs from the called germline gene at one end, perhaps through a read error. The chain recombines TRBV20-1 with TRBJ1-1; maybe TRBD1 (6 bases). Germline CDR1 is DFQATT and CDR2 is SNEGSKA (reference sequence). The CDR3 consists of 11 residues. The CDR3 bases are TGCAGTGCTAGAGACAGGGGTCGAGGGGTCTTT. Translating it yields CSARDRGRGVF.

V and J are TRBV5-4 and TRBJ2-5; weak D call: TRBD1 (5 bases). Germline CDR1 and CDR2: SGHNT and YYREEE (reference sequence). Trimming removed 1 base from V and 5 bases from J, with 9 bases in between. The CDR3 spans 13 residues. CDR3 in DNA: TGTGCCAGCAGCTTGTCAGGGCGGGAGACCCAGTACTTC. Protein sequence: CASSLSGRETQYF.

The V gene is TRBV28, the J gene TRBJ1-6; D ambiguous. The germline V and J ends were trimmed by 2 bases and 9 bases, with 8 bases remaining between them. The CDR3 extends over 13 amino acids. Germline CDR1 is MDHEN and CDR2 is SYDVKM. This CDR3 reads CASSLNGRSPLHF. CDR3 DNA sequence: TGTGCCAGCAGTTTAAATGGTCGTTCACCCCTCCACTTT.

This clone has just one count. V is TRBV3-1 (or the pseudogene TRBV3-2) and J is TRBJ1-3; D is perhaps TRBD1 (6 bases). Germline V gene data show CDR1 as LGHDT and CDR2 as YNNKEL (reference sequence). Trimming took off 4 bases at V and 6 bases at J, with 7 bases between the two ends. The CDR3 spans 12 residues. CDR3 coding DNA: TGTGCCAGCAGCCCAGGGGAAAACACCATATATTTT. Protein sequence: CASSPGENTIYF.

CDR3 bases: TGTGCCAGCAGAAGGGGGTACGGGCGAGGGAGGCTCAATGAGCAGTTCTTC. Translating gives CASRRGYGRGRLNEQFF. The genes are TRBV7-9 and TRBJ2-1; D might be TRBD1 or TRBD2, each matching 6 bases. The CDR3 runs 17 residues. From germline, CDR1 is SEHNR and CDR2 FQNEAQ (reference sequence). Trimming cost V 6 bases and J 6 bases, with 24 bases left between them.

V gene TRBV18 combines with J gene TRBJ2-1, with 11 bases that match TRBD2. The V segment lost 3 bases and the J segment 6 bases; nucleotides outside the gene matches: 4. The CDR3 consists of 15 residues. Germline CDR1 is KGHSH and CDR2 is LQKENI. The CDR3 coding sequence is TGTGCCAGCTCACCGCTAGCGGGGGGATTCAATGAGCAGTTCTTC. Protein product: CASSPLAGGFNEQFF.

In regard to this clone: Mismatch with germline at one junction end may stem from a read error. The V and J genes are TRBV10-1 and TRBJ2-2; 8 nucleotides line up with TRBD1. Germline V gives CDR1 WNHNN, CDR2 SYGVQD (reference sequence). This CDR3 has 14 amino acids. The CDR3 loop reads CASSGTGNIGELFF. In DNA form, the CDR3 reads TGCGCCAGCAGTGGGACAGGGAACATCGGGGAGCTGTTTTTT.

The rearrangement joins TRBV19 to TRBJ2-3; D unclear. There are 15 residues in the CDR3. The germline V gene encodes CDR1 LNHDA and CDR2 SQIVND (reference sequence). With 1 base removed from V and 0 bases from J, the gap between germline ends came to 8 bases. CDR3 loop: CASSIVSGSTDTQYF. CDR3 sequence (DNA): TGTGCCAGTAGTATAGTATCCGGAAGCACAGATACGCAGTATTTT.

This chain connects TRBV6-5 to TRBJ2-7; 10 bases are shared with TRBD1. CDR3 length: 16 residues. V lost 0 bases, J lost 5 bases, and 7 bases stayed unmatched. Germline loops: CDR1 MNHEY, CDR2 SVGAGI. This chain's CDR3 is CASSYSRTTGGHEQYF. The CDR3 nucleotides read TGTGCCAGCAGTTACTCCAGAACGACAGGGGGCCACGAGCAGTACTTC.

This chain connects TRBV5-1 to TRBJ2-7; TRBD1 is a possible D gene (5 bases). The germline V gene encodes CDR1 SGHRS and CDR2 YFSETQ. V lost 0 bases and J lost 5, with 9 bases in between. The length of the CDR3 is 13 residues. The CDR3, as DNA: TGCGCCAGCAGCTTGGCAGGGTGGGACGAGCAGTACTTC. Protein product: CASSLAGWDEQYF.

The chain combines TRBV12-3 or TRBV12-4 with TRBJ2-5; TRBD1 matches at 7 bases. CDR3 length: 13 residues. V lost 7 bases and J lost 2; bases outside the gene matches: 4. CDR3 residues: CASKGTVQETQYF. Written as DNA, the CDR3 is TGTGCCAGCAAAGGGACAGTACAAGAGACCCAGTACTTC.

The chain is built from TRBV12-3 or TRBV12-4 and TRBJ1-5, with a tentative D call TRBD1 (5 bases). The V and J ends lost 6 bases and 5 bases respectively, with 11 bases between them. This CDR3 contains 13 residues. The DNA of the CDR3 is TGTGCCAGCAGGCAGGGTTCGGATCAGCCCCAGCATTTT. Protein product: CASRQGSDQPQHF.

This rearrangement joins TRBV2 to TRBJ2-7; D gene unclear. The CDR3 consists of 15 residues. The V end was cut by 1 base, the J end by 2 bases, with 12 bases between. Germline V gene sequence: CDR1 SNHLY, CDR2 FYNNEI. CDR3 sequence (DNA): TGTGCCAGCAGTGAAGGGACGGCTTTGACCTACGAGCAGTACTTC. This gives the protein CASSEGTALTYEQYF.

The chain couples TRBV11-3 to TRBJ2-7, with 8 nucleotides matching TRBD2. There are 16 residues in the CDR3. The trim removed 1 base at V and 5 bases at J, leaving 10 bases unmatched. Germline V CDR1 and CDR2: SGHNT, YENEEA. CDR3 sequence: CASSLVSGGGRHEQYF. In DNA, the CDR3 is TGTGCCAGCAGCTTAGTTTCCGGGGGGGGTCGCCACGAGCAGTACTTC.

This clone occurred once. The chain links TRBV4-3 to TRBJ2-6; D unresolved. Germline CDR1 LGHNA, CDR2 YSLEER. The V and J ends lost 4 bases and 1 base respectively, with 8 bases between them. The CDR3 extends over 15 amino acids. The chain's CDR3 is CASSPQRSGANVLTF. The CDR3 DNA follows: TGCGCCAGCAGCCCACAACGATCTGGGGCCAACGTCCTGACTTTC.

This chain connects TRBV28 to TRBJ1-5; possible D gene TRBD1, 5 bases. Trimming removed 10 bases at V and 0 bases at J, with 19 bases between. This CDR3 contains 16 residues. Germline V gene sequence: CDR1 MDHEN, CDR2 SYDVKM. The CDR3: CATKNRSWYSNQPQHF. Here the CDR3 DNA reads TGTGCCACCAAGAACAGGAGCTGGTATAGCAATCAGCCCCAGCATTTT.

Concerning this clone itself: This sample includes further DNA sequences coding for the same CDR3. V and J are TRBV9 and TRBJ1-3; the D is unclear. Germline CDR1 is SGDLS and CDR2 is YYNGEE. The germline V and J ends were trimmed by 3 bases and 0 bases, with 7 bases remaining between them. The CDR3 length is 14 residues. The CDR3 sequence is CASSGGSSGNTIYF. In nucleotides, the CDR3 is TGTGCCAGCAGCGGGGGAAGCTCTGGAAACACCATATATTTT.

This clone was found a few times. The chain links TRBV6-5 to TRBJ1-6; 8 nucleotides align to TRBD1. Trimming took 6 bases from V and 7 from J; bases not matched to a gene: 8. The CDR3 totals 15 residues. Per germline, CDR1 MNHEY and CDR2 SVGAGI. The CDR3 spells CASRLPDRANSPLHF. For the CDR3, the DNA is TGTGCCAGCAGACTACCGGACAGGGCGAATTCACCCCTCCACTTT.

The chain employs TRBV4-1 and TRBJ2-1; D is perhaps TRBD2 (5 bases). Trimming shortened V by 0 bases and J by 9 bases, and 12 bases separated the two germline ends. The CDR3 spans 14 residues. Germline V lookup: CDR1 MGHRA, CDR2 YSYEKL. CDR3 nucleotide sequence: TGCGCCAGCAGCCAAGAGGGAGTCAGCGGTGAGCAGTTCTTC. The encoded protein is CASSQEGVSGEQFF.

The rearrangement joins TRBV18 to TRBJ2-3; D is unclear. Trimming stripped 5 bases from V and 2 bases from J, with 5 bases between. The CDR3 is 12 amino acids. Germline lookup yields CDR1 KGHSH and CDR2 LQKENI. The CDR3 is CASSTVTDTQYF. For the CDR3, the DNA is TGTGCCAGCTCAACAGTCACAGATACGCAGTATTTT.

The V and J genes are TRBV4-2 and TRBJ1-5, with 9 bases lining up with TRBD1. Germline loops: CDR1 LGHNA, CDR2 YNFKEQ. The CDR3 loop spans 16 amino acids. V shed 0 bases and J 8 bases; nucleotides not matched to a gene: 8. CDR3 in DNA: TGTGCCAGCAGCCAAGACTCGGGACAGGGTACAAAGCCCCAGCATTTT. Protein product: CASSQDSGQGTKPQHF.

This sequence joins TRBV9 and TRBJ1-6; D gene ambiguous. This CDR3 is 14 amino acids long. V shed 4 bases and J shed 6 bases, with 11 bases lying between them. CDR1 SGDLS and CDR2 YYNGEE come from the germline V gene. The CDR3: CASSPRTANSPLHF. CDR3 sequence (DNA): TGTGCCAGCAGCCCAAGGACGGCTAATTCACCCCTCCACTTT.

The rearrangement uses TRBV28 and TRBJ1-1, with unresolved D. Germline V gives CDR1 MDHEN, CDR2 SYDVKM. V lost 6 bases, J lost 1 base, and 12 bases lay in between. There are 14 residues in the CDR3. CDR3 protein: CASSPYLQNTEAFF. The DNA of the CDR3 is TGTGCCAGCAGCCCATACCTCCAGAACACTGAAGCTTTCTTT.